Listed here is a single T cell receptor beta chain. As yet, its antigen is unknown. The CDR3 sequence is 19 residues long. Per germline, CDR1 SGHDN and CDR2 FVKESK. V was pared by 0 bases and J by 0 bases, with 18 bases between. This sample stems from a study of cytomegalovirus exposure and HLA in healthy donors. Study information: About 85 million unique TCRs from HLA-typed donors were held in an early release of data. Whole-study findings and limits: The majority of TCR sequences were rare, yet some public TCRs appeared in many donors. HLA alleles were associated with around 17,000 TCR beta sequences in a later analysis at 0.05 false discovery rate. In an earlier analysis, in some 500 donors, most V segments appeared productive either ~87% or ~30% of the time.

This PCR relied on a set of 60 Vbeta primers and 13 Jbeta primers. TCRdb's table, derived via immunoSEQ multiplex PCR, lists solely in-frame clones and lacks some. The sample shows under 200,000 clones, about 80% of them seen only once. This chain uses TRBV14 with TRBJ2-1, with D tentatively TRBD2 (7 bases). Sequencing was done on a sample of PBMCs. This TCR was sampled from a man aged 55 to 70 in good health and CMV-seronegative. CDR3 DNA sequence: TGTGCCAGCAGCCAAGAATTCAATGCGGGGGCCAGCTCCTACAATGAGCAGTTCTTC. As protein: CASSQEFNAGASSYNEQFF.